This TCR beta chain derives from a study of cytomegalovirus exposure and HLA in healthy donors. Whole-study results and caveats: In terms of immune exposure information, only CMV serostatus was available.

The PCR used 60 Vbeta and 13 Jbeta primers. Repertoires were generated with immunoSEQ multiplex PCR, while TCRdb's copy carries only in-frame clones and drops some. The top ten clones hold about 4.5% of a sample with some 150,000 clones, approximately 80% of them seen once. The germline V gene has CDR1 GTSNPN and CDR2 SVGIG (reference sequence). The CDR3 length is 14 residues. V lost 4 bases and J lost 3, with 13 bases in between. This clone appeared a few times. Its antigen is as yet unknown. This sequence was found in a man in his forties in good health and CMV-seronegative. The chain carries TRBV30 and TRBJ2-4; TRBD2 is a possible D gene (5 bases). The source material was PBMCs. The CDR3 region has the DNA TGTGCCTGGAACGAGGGAACTCTCAAAAACATTCAGTACTTC. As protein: CAWNEGTLKNIQYF.